The 11 T cell receptor beta chains below were found in one sample sequenced in a study of blood T cell repertoires in COVID-19. Profiling relied on immunoSEQ multiplex PCR, and the TCRdb table lists in-frame clones only, not all of them. Among roughly 400,000 clones listed, about nine tenths were seen once. Material: PBMCs or T cells enriched from blood (not recorded which). The origin of the receptors is a woman in her 30s who had recovered from COVID-19.

The chain carries TRBV4-2 and TRBJ1-6; tentative D call: TRBD1 (6 bases). From germline, CDR1 is LGHNA and CDR2 YNFKEQ. This CDR3 region has 17 residues. Deletions cut 1 base from V and 7 bases from J, with 17 bases between. CDR3 sequence: CASSQGIPWTENSPLHF. The CDR3 DNA follows: TGTGCCAGCAGCCAAGGAATCCCATGGACAGAAAATTCACCCCTCCACTTT.

Concerning this clone: The sample carries other DNA sequences with the same CDR3. This chain uses TRBV7-9 with TRBJ1-2; 9 bases map to TRBD1. Trimming at V came to 2 bases and at J to 0 bases, leaving 1 base not matched to a gene. The CDR3 loop spans 15 amino acids. Germline CDR1 and CDR2: SEHNR and FQNEAQ (reference sequence). The chain's CDR3 is CASSLWDRANYGYTF. In DNA form, the CDR3 reads TGTGCCAGCAGCTTATGGGACAGGGCTAACTATGGCTACACCTTC.

This clone occurred a few times. The V and J genes are TRBV4-3 and TRBJ1-3; unclear D gene. Germline V gives CDR1 LGHNA, CDR2 YSLEER. Between the trimmed V and J ends, which lost 0 bases and 2 bases, there was a span of 11 bases. The CDR3 contains 16 residues. In nucleotides, the CDR3 is TGCGCCAGCAGCCAAGATCCCACTAGGGCTGGAAACACCATATATTTT. This translates into CASSQDPTRAGNTIYF.

The chain is built from TRBV7-2 and TRBJ1-1; D ambiguous. The CDR3 totals 14 residues. V gave up 2 bases and J gave up 1 base, with 8 bases separating them. The germline V gene encodes CDR1 SGHTA and CDR2 FQGNSA. The chain's CDR3 is CASSLYAQNTEAFF. CDR3 DNA: TGTGCCAGCAGCTTATATGCACAGAACACTGAAGCTTTCTTT. The full variable domain, with the rest looked up from reference TRBV7-2 and TRBJ1-1, is GAGVSQSPSNKVTEKGKDVELRCDPISGHTALYWYRQSLGQGLEFLIYFQGNSAPDKSGLPSDRFSAERTGGSVSTLTIQRTQQEDSAVYLCASSLYAQNTEAFFGQGTRLTVV.

This clone came up once. This sequence joins TRBV19 and TRBJ2-1, with TRBD2 as a possible D gene (5 bases). V was pared by 5 bases and J by 7 bases, with 9 bases between. Germline CDR1 and CDR2: LNHDA and SQIVND (reference sequence). The CDR3 is 12 amino acids. CDR3 residues: CASSVLANEQFF. CDR3 DNA sequence: TGTGCCAGTAGTGTCCTAGCTAATGAGCAGTTCTTC.

The rearrangement links TRBV7-8 to TRBJ2-5, with TRBD2 as a possible D gene (5 bases). Germline CDR1 and CDR2: SGHVS and FQNEAQ. Trimming removed 1 base at V and 4 bases at J, with 7 bases between. This CDR3 comprises 13 residues. The CDR3 reads CASSLVGRETQYF. CDR3 nucleotides: TGTGCCAGCAGCTTAGTAGGGAGAGAGACCCAGTACTTC.

The V and J genes are TRBV7-9 and TRBJ1-2; the match to TRBD1 covers 8 bases. The germline gives CDR1 SEHNR, CDR2 FQNEAQ (reference sequence). The CDR3 covers 15 residues. Losses at the gene ends were 1 base for V and 2 bases for J; bases not matched to a gene: 3. CDR3 region: CASSLGAGGNYGYTF. The DNA of the CDR3 is TGTGCCAGCAGCTTAGGGGCAGGGGGCAACTATGGCTACACCTTC.

The gene calls are TRBV7-9 and TRBJ1-1, with a weak D call TRBD1 (5 bases). Trimming shortened V by 0 bases and J by 1 base, and 9 bases separated the two germline ends. This CDR3 region has 15 residues. Germline CDR1 reads SEHNR; CDR2 reads FQNEAQ (reference sequence). CDR3 nucleotides: TGTGCCAGCAGCTTAGCGGGCAGGGCGAACACTGAAGCTTTCTTT. Translating it yields CASSLAGRANTEAFF.

This clone occurred a few times. The chain carries TRBV27 and TRBJ1-6; D is unclear. V lost 3 bases and J 0 bases, leaving 9 bases between the germline ends. Germline values: CDR1 MNHEY, CDR2 SMNVEV (reference sequence). The CDR3 consists of 16 residues. The CDR3 nucleotides read TGTGCCAGCAGTTTCTCCGCTACCTCCTATAATTCACCCCTCCACTTT. Its translation is CASSFSATSYNSPLHF.

The chain recombines TRBV2 with TRBJ1-1; D gene ambiguous. Germline-derived CDR1 and CDR2 are SNHLY and FYNNEI. Trimming took off 8 bases at V and 1 base at J, with 14 bases between the two ends. CDR3 length: 14 residues. CDR3 DNA: TGTGCCAGCCAAAAACCTCAGGAGAACACTGAAGCTTTCTTT. It translates to CASQKPQENTEAFF.

The chain has TRBV28 and TRBJ1-1, with TRBD1 as a possible D gene (5 bases). Germline V lookup: CDR1 MDHEN, CDR2 SYDVKM. This CDR3 region has 14 residues. Trimming stripped 6 bases from V and 2 bases from J, with 13 bases between. The CDR3 loop is CASRQPGDNTEAFF. CDR3 bases: TGTGCCAGCAGACAACCGGGGGATAACACTGAAGCTTTCTTT.